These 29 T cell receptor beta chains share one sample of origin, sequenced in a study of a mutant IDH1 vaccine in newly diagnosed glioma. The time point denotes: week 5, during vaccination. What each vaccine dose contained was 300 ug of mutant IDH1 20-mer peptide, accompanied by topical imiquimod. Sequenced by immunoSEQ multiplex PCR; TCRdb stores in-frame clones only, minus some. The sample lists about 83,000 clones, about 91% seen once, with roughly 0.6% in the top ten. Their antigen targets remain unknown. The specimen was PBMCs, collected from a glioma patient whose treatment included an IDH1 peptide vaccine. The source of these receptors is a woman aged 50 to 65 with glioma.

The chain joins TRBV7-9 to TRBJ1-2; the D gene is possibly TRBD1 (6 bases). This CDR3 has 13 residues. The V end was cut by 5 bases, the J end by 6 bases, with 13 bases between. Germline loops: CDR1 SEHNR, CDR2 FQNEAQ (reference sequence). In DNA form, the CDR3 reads TGTGCCAGCAGCACCGGACAGTACGATGGCTACACCTTC. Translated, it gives CASSTGQYDGYTF.

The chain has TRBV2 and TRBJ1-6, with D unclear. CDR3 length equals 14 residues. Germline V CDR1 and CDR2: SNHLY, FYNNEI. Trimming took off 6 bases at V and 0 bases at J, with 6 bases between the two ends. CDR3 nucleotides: TGTGCCAGCAGACAGTACTCCTATAATTCACCCCTCCACTTT. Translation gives CASRQYSYNSPLHF.

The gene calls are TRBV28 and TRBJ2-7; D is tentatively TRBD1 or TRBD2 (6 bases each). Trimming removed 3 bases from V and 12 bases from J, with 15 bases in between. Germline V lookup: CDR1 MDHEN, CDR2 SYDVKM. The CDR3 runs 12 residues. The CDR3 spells CASSFVGGWPYF. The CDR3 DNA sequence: TGTGCCAGCAGTTTTGTGGGGGGCTGGCCGTACTTC.

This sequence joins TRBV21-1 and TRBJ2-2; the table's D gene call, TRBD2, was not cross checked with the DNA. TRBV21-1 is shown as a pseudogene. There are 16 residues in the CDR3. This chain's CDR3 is CARSGGGLASTGELFF. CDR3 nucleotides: TGTGCCAGGTCCGGAGGGGGACTAGCGAGCACCGGGGAGCTGTTTTTT.

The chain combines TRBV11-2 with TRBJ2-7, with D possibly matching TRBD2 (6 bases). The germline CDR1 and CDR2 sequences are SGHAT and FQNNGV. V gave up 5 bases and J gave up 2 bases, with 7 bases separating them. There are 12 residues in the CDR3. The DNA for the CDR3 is TGTGCCAGCAGCCGGGGGACCTACGAGCAGTACTTC. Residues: CASSRGTYEQYF.

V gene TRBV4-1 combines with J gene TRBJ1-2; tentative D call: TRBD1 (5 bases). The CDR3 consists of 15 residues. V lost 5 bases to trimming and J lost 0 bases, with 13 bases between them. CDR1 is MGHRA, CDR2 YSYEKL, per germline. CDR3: CASSLNRRANYGYTF. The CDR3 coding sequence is TGCGCCAGCAGCTTAAACAGGAGAGCTAACTATGGCTACACCTTC.

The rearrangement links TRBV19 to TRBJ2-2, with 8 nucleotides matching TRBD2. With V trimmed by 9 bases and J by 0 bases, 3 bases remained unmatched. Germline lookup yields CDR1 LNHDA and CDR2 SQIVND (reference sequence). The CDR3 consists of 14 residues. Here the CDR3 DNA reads TGTGCCAGCCTGACTAGCGCGAACACCGGGGAGCTGTTTTTT. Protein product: CASLTSANTGELFF.

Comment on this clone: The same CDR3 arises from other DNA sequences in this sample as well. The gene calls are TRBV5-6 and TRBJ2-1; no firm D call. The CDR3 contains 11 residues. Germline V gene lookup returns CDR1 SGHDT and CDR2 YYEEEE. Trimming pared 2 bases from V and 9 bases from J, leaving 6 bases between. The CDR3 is CASSFSREQFF. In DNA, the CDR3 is TGTGCCAGCAGCTTTTCCCGTGAGCAGTTCTTC.

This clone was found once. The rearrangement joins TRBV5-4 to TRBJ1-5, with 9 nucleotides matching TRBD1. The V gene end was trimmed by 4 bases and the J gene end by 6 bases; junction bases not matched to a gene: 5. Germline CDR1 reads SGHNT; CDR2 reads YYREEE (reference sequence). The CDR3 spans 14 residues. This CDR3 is CASSRQGETQPQHF. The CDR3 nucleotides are TGTGCCAGCAGCCGACAGGGGGAGACTCAGCCCCAGCATTTT. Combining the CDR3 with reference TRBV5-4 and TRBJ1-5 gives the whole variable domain ETGVTQSPTHLIKTRGQQVTLRCSSQSGHNTVSWYQQALGQGPQFIFQYYREEENGRGNFPPRFSGLQFPNYSSELNVNALELDDSALYLCASSRQGETQPQHFGDGTRLSIL.

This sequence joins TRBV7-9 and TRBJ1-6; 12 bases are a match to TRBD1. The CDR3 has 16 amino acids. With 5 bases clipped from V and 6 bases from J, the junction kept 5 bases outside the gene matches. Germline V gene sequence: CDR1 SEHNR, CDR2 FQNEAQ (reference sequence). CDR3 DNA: TGTGCCAGCAGCCTGGGGACAGGGGGCTCTAATTCACCCCTCCACTTT. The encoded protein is CASSLGTGGSNSPLHF.

CDR3 nucleotides: TGCGCCAGCAGCTTGCAGACCGGGTTCCAAGAGACCCAGTACTTC. It is translated as CASSLQTGFQETQYF. J is TRBJ2-5 and V is TRBV5-1; D not certain. The V gene's germline CDR1 is SGHRS and CDR2 YFSETQ. The CDR3 is made up of 15 amino acids. The germline V and J ends were trimmed by 1 base and 1 base, with 11 bases remaining between them.

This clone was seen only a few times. DNA of the CDR3: TGTGCCTGGACTTGGGGGGGCAGTGGCTACACCTTC. Protein sequence: CAWTWGGSGYTF. The chain joins TRBV30 to TRBJ1-2; tentatively, D is TRBD1 (6 bases). V lost 4 bases to trimming and J lost 7 bases, with 13 bases between them. The CDR3 totals 12 residues. CDR1 is GTSNPN and CDR2 is SVGIG in the germline V gene (reference sequence).

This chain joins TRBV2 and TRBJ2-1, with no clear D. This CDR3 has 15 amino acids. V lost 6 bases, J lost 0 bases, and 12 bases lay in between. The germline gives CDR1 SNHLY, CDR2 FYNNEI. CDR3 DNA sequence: TGTGCCAGCAGACTGGGGTCAGGCTCCTACAATGAGCAGTTCTTC. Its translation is CASRLGSGSYNEQFF.

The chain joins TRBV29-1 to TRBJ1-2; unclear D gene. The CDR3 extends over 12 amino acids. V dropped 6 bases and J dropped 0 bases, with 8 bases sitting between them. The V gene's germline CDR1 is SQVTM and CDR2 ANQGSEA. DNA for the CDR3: TGCAGCGTCCGTTTAACTAACTATGGCTACACCTTC. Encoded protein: CSVRLTNYGYTF.

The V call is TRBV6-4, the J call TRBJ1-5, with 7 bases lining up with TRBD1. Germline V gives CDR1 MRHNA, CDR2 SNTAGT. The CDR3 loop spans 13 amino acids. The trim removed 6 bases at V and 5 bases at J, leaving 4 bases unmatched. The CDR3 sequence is CASSADRDQPQHF. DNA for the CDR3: TGTGCCAGCAGCGCAGACAGGGATCAGCCCCAGCATTTT.

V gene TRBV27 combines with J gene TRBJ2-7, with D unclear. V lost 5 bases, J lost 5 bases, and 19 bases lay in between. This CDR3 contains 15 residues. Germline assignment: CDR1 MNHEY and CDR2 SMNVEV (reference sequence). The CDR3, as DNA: TGTGCCAGCAGTCCTTATGACGGTTCGGTGGACGAGCAGTACTTC. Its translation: CASSPYDGSVDEQYF.

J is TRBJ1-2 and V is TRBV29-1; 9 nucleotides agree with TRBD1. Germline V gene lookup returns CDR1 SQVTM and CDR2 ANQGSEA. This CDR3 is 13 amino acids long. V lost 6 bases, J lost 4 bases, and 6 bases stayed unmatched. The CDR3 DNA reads TGCAGCGTCACCGGGACAGGGCTCTATGGCTACACCTTC. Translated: CSVTGTGLYGYTF.

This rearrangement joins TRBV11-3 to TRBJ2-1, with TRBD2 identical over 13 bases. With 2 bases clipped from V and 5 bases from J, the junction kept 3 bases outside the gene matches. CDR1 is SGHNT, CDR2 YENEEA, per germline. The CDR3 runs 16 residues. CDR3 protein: CASSLTGLAGNNEQFF. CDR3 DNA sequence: TGTGCCAGCAGCTTAACGGGACTAGCGGGAAACAATGAGCAGTTCTTC.

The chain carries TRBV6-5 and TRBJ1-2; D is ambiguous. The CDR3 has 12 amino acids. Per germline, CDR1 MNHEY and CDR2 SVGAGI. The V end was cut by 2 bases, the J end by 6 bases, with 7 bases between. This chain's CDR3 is CASSYRGHGYTF. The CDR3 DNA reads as TGTGCCAGCAGTTACCGAGGGCATGGCTACACCTTC.

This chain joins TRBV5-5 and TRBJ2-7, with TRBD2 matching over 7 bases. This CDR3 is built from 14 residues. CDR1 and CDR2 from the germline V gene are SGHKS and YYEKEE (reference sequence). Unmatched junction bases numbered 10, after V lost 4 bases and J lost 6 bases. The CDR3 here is CASSPSGTGGEQYF. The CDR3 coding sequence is TGTGCCAGCAGCCCATCCGGGACGGGAGGCGAGCAGTACTTC.

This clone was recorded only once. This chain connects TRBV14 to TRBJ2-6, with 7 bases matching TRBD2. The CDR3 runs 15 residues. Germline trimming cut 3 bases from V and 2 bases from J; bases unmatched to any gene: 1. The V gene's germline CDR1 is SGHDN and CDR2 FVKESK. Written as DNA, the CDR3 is TGTGCCAGCAGCCAGGGGGGGGCTGGGGCCAACGTCCTGACTTTC. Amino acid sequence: CASSQGGAGANVLTF.

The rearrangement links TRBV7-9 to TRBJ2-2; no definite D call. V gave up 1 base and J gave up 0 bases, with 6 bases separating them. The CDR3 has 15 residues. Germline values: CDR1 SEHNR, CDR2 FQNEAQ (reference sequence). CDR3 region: CASSLGRANTGELFF. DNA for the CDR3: TGTGCCAGCAGCTTAGGCCGGGCGAACACCGGGGAGCTGTTTTTT. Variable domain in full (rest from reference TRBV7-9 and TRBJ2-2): DTGVSQNPRHKITKRGQNVTFRCDPISEHNRLYWYRQTLGQGPEFLTYFQNEAQLEKSRLLSDRFSAERPKGSFSTLEIQRTEQGDSAMYLCASSLGRANTGELFFGEGSRLTVL.

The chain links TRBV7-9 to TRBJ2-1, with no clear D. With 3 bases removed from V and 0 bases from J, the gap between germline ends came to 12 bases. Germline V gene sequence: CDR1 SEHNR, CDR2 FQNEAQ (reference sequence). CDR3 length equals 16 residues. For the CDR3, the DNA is TGTGCCAGCAGCTTCCGTAGCCAGGCCTCCTACAATGAGCAGTTCTTC. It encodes CASSFRSQASYNEQFF.

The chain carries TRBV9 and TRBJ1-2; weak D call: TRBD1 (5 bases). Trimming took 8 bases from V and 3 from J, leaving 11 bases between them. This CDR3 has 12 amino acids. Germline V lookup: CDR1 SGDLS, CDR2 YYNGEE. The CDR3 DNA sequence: TGTGCCAGTCGGCGGGGGTACTATGGCTACACCTTC. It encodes CASRRGYYGYTF.

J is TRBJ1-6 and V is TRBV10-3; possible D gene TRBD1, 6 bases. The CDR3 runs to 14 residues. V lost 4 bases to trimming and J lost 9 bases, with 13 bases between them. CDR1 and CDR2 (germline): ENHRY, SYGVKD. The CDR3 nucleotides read TGTGCCATCAGTGTTACAGGGCTCTCTTCACCCCTCCACTTT. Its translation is CAISVTGLSSPLHF.

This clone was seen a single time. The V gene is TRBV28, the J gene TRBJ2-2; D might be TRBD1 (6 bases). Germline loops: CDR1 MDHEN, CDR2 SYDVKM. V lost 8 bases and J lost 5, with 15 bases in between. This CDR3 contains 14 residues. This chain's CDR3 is CASSRQELTGELFF. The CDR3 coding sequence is TGTGCCAGCTCCCGACAGGAACTTACCGGGGAGCTGTTTTTT. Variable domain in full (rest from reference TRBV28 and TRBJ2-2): DVKVTQSSRYLVKRTGEKVFLECVQDMDHENMFWYRQDPGLGLRLIYFSYDVKMKEKGDIPEGYSVSREKKERFSLILESASTNQTSMYLCASSRQELTGELFFGEGSRLTVL.

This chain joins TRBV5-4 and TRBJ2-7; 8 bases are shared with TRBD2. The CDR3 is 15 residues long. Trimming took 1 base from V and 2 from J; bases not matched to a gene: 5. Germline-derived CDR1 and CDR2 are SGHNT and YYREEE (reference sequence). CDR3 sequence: CASSLWAGGAYEQYF. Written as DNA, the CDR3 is TGTGCCAGCAGCTTGTGGGCGGGAGGCGCCTACGAGCAGTACTTC.

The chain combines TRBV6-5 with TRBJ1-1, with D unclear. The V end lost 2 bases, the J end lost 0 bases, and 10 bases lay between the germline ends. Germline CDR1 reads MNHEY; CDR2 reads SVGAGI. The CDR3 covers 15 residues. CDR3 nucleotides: TGTGCCAGCAGTTACGTTTCAGCTTTGAACACTGAAGCTTTCTTT. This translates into CASSYVSALNTEAFF.

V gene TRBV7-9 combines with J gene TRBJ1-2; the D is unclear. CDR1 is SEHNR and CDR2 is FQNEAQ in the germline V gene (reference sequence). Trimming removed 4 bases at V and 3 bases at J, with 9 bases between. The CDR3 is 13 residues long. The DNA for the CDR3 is TGTGCCAGCAGCTATTCGGGCCACTATGGCTACACCTTC. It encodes CASSYSGHYGYTF.